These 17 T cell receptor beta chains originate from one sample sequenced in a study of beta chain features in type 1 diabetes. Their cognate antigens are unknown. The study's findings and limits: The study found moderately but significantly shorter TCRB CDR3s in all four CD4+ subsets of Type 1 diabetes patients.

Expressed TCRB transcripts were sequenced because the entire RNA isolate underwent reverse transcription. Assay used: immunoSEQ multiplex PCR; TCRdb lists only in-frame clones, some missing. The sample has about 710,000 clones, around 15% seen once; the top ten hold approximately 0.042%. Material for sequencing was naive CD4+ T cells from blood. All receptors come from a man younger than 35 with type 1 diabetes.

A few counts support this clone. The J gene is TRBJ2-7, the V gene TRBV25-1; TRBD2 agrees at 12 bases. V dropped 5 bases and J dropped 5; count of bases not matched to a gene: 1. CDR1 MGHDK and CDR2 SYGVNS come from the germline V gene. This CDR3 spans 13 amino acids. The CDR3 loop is CASSRLAGDEQYF. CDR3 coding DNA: TGTGCCAGCAGTCGACTAGCGGGAGACGAGCAGTACTTC.

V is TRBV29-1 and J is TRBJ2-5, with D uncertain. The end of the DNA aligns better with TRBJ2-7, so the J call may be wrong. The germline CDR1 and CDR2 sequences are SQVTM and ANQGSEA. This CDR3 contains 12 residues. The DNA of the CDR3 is TGCAGCGTTGAGAAGGGTTTGGACGAGCAGTACTTC. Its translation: CSVEKGLDEQYF.

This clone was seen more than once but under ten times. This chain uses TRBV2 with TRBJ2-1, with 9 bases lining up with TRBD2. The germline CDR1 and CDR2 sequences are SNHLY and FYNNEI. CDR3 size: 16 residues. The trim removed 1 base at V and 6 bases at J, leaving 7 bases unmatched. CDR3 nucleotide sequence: TGTGCCAGCAGTGAAGATTTAGCGGGAGTCTTCAATGAGCAGTTCTTC. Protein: CASSEDLAGVFNEQFF.

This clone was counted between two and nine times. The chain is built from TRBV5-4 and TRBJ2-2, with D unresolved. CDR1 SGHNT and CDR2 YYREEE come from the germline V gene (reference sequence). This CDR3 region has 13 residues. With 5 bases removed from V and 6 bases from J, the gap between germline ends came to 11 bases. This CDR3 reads CASRVSRAGELFF. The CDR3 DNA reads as TGTGCCAGCAGGGTGTCCCGGGCCGGGGAGCTGTTTTTT.

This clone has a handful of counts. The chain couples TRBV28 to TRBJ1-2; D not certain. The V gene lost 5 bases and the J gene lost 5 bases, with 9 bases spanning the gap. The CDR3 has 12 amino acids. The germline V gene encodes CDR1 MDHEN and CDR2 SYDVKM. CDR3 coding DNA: TGTGCCAGCAGTAACCAATGGTATGGCTACACCTTC. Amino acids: CASSNQWYGYTF.

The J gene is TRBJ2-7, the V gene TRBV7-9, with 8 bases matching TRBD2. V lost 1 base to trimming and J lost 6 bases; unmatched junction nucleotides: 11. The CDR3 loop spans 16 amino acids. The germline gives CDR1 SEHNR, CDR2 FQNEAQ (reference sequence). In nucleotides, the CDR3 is TGTGCCAGCAGCTTAGTTGGTGGTAGCGGGATCATCGAGCAGTACTTC. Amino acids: CASSLVGGSGIIEQYF.

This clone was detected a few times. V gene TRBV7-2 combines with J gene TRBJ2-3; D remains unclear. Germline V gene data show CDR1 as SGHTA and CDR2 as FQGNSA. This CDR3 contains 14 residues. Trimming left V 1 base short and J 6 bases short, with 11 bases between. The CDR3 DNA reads TGTGCCAGCAGCTTAGAAGTGGGGTCGGATACGCAGTATTTT. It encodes CASSLEVGSDTQYF.

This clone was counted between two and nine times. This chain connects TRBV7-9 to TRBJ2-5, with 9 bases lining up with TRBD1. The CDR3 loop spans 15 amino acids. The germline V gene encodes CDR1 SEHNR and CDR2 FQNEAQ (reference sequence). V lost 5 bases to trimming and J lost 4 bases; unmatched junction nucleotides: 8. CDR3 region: CASSRAGTGRETQYF. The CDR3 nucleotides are TGTGCCAGCAGCCGTGCCGGGACAGGGCGAGAGACCCAGTACTTC.

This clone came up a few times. This CDR3 is CASSRTLGHRFVETQYF. CDR3 DNA sequence: TGCGCCAGCAGTCGCACTTTGGGACACCGTTTCGTGGAGACCCAGTACTTC. The gene calls are TRBV23-1 and TRBJ2-5, with a possible D match to TRBD1 (6 bases). TRBV23-1 is flagged as an ORF with uncertain function. The CDR3 totals 17 residues. Trimming stripped 4 bases from V and 5 bases from J, with 23 bases between.

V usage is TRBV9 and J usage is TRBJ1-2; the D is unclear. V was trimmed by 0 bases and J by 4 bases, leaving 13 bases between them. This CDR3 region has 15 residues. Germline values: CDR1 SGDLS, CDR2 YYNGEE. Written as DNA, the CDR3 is TGTGCCAGCAGCGTAGGCAGGCTGCGTGGCTATGGCTACACCTTC. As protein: CASSVGRLRGYGYTF.

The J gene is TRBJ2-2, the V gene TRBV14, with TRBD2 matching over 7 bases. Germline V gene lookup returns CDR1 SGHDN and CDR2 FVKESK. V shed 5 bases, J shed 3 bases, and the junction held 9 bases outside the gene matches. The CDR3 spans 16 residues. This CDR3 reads CASSSRGVKDTGELFF. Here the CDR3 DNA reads TGTGCCAGCAGCTCCCGGGGGGTTAAAGACACCGGGGAGCTGTTTTTT.

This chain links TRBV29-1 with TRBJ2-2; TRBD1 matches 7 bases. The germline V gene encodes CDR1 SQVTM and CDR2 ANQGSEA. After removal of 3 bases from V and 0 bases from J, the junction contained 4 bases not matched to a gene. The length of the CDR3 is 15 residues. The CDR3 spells CSVDKGATNTGELFF. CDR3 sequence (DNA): TGCAGCGTTGATAAGGGGGCAACGAACACCGGGGAGCTGTTTTTT.

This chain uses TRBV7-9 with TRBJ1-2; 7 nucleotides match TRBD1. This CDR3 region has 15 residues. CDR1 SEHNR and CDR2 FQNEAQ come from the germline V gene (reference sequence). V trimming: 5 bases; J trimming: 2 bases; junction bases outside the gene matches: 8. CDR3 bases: TGTGCCAGCAGCCCCCGGGACAGCCGCAACTATGGCTACACCTTC. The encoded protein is CASSPRDSRNYGYTF.

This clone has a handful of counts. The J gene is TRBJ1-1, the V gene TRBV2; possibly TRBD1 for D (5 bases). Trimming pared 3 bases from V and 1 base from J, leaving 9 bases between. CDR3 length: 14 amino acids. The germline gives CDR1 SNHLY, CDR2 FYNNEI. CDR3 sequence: CASSDKTANTEAFF. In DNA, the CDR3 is TGTGCCAGCAGTGATAAGACAGCGAACACTGAAGCTTTCTTT.

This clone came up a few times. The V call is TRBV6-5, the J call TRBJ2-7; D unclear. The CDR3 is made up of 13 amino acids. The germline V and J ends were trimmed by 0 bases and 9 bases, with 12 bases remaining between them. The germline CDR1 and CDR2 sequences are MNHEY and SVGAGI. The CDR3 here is CASSYSLRHVQYF. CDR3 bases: TGTGCCAGCAGTTACTCGCTTAGGCATGTGCAGTACTTC.

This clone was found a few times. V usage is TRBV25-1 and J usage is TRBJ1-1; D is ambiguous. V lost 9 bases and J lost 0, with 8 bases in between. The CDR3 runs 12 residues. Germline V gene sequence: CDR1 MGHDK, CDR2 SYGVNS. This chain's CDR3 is CASSRVNTEAFF. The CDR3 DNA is TGTGCCAGTAGCAGAGTGAACACTGAAGCTTTCTTT.

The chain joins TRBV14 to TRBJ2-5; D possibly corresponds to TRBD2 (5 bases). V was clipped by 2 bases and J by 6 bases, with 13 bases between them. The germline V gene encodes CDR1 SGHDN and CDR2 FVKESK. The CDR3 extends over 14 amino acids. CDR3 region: CASSQQLVSKTQYF. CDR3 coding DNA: TGTGCCAGCAGCCAACAACTAGTTTCGAAGACCCAGTACTTC.